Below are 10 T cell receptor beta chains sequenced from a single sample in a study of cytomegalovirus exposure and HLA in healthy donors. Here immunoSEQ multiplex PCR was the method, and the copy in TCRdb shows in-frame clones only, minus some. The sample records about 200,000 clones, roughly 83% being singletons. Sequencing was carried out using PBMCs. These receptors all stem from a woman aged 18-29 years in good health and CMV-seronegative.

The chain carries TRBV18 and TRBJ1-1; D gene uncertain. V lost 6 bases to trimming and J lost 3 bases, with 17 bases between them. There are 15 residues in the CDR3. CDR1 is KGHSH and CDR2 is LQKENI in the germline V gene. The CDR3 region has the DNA TGTGCCAGCTCCAGCGGAGGAGTACGGGACACTGAAGCTTTCTTT. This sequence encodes CASSSGGVRDTEAFF.

The CDR3 region is CASSLGVLAGGTDTQYF. Written as DNA, the CDR3 is TGCGCCAGCAGCTTGGGGGTGCTAGCGGGAGGGACAGATACGCAGTATTTT. The rearrangement links TRBV5-1 to TRBJ2-3, with 12 bases that match TRBD2. Germline assignment: CDR1 SGHRS and CDR2 YFSETQ. The V gene end was trimmed by 0 bases and the J gene end by 3 bases; junction bases not matched to a gene: 5. The CDR3 length is 17 residues.

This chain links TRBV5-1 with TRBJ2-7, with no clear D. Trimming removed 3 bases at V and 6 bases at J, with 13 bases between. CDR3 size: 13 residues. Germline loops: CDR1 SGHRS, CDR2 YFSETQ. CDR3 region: CASSSDPSPEQYF. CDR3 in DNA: TGCGCCAGCAGCTCGGACCCCTCTCCCGAGCAGTACTTC.

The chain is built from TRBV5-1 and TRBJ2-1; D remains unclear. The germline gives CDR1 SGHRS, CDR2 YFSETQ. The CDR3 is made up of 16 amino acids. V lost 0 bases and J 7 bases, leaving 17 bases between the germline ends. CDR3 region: CASSLGTPRIRNEQFF. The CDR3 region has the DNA TGCGCCAGCAGCTTGGGCACTCCCCGAATCCGAAATGAGCAGTTCTTC.

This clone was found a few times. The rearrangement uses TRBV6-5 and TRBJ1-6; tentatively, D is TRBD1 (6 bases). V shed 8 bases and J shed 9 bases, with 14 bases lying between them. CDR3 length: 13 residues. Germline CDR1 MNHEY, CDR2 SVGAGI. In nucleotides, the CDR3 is TGTGCCAGCCGGGGGCAGGGAGGTTCACCCCTCCACTTT. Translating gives CASRGQGGSPLHF.

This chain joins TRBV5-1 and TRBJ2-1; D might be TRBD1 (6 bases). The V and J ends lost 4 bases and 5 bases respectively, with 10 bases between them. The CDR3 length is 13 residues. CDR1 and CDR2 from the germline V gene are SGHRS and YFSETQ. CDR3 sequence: CASSPGQNNEQFF. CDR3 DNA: TGCGCCAGCAGCCCAGGACAGAACAATGAGCAGTTCTTC.

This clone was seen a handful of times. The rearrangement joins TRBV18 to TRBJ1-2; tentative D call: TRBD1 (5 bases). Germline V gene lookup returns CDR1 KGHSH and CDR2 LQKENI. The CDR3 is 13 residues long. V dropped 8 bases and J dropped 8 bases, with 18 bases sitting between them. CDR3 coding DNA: TGTGCCAGCAGCCACCAAAAGGGACGAGGCTACACCTTC. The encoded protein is CASSHQKGRGYTF.

The CDR3 DNA sequence: TGTGCCACCAGCAGAAGGGACGGTAGCTCCTACAATGAGCAGTTCTTC. It encodes CATSRRDGSSYNEQFF. The J gene is TRBJ2-1, the V gene TRBV15; D assignment may be TRBD1 or TRBD2 (5 bases each). The germline CDR1 and CDR2 sequences are LNHNV and YYDKDF (reference sequence). This CDR3 has 16 residues. The germline V and J ends were trimmed by 2 bases and 0 bases, with 11 bases remaining between them.

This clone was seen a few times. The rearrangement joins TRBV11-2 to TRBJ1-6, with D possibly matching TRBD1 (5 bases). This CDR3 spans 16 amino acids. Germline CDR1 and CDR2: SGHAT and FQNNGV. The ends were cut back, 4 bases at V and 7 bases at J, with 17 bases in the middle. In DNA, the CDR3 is TGTGCCAGCAGCTCTAATTATCGGGACCCAAATTCACCCCTCCACTTT. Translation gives CASSSNYRDPNSPLHF.

The chain's CDR3 is CASSLERGVYNEQFF. The CDR3 region has the DNA TGTGCCAGCAGCTTAGAAAGGGGAGTCTACAATGAGCAGTTCTTC. The J gene is TRBJ2-1, the V gene TRBV7-2; tentatively, D is TRBD1 or TRBD2 (5 bases each). The CDR3 has 15 amino acids. The germline V gene encodes CDR1 SGHTA and CDR2 FQGNSA. Trimming removed 1 base at V and 3 bases at J, with 10 bases between.